The TCR beta chain under discussion was sequenced for a study of blood T cell repertoires in COVID-19. Data came from immunoSEQ multiplex PCR; TCRdb stores just in-frame clones and leaves some out. The sample holds 390,000 or so clones, about nine tenths seen once. Germline CDR1 and CDR2: LGHDT and YNNKEL (reference sequence). V shed 1 base and J shed 0 bases, with 9 bases lying between them. The CDR3 extends over 15 amino acids. Sequenced: peripheral blood. This clonotype was sampled from a woman in her twenties or thirties with active or convalescent COVID-19. V usage is TRBV3-1 (or the pseudogene TRBV3-2) and J usage is TRBJ1-1; possible D gene TRBD1, 5 bases. CDR3 amino acids: CASSQVAGMNTEAFF. The CDR3 DNA reads as TGTGCCAGCAGCCAAGTCGCAGGGATGAACACTGAAGCTTTCTTT.